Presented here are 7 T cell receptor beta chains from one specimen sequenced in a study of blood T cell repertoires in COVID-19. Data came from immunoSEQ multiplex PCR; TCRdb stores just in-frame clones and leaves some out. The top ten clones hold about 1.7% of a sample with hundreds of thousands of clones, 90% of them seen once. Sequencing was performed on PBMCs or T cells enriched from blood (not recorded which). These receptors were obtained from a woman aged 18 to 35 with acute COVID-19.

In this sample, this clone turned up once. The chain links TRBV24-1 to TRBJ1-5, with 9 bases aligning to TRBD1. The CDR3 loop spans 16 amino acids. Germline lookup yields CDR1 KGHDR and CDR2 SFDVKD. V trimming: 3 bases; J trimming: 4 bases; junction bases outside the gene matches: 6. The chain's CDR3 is CATSDTTGGLNQPQHF. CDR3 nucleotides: TGTGCCACCAGTGATACTACAGGGGGCCTTAATCAGCCCCAGCATTTT.

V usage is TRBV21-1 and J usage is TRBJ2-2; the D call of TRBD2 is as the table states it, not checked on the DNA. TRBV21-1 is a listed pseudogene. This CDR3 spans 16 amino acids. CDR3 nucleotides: TGTGCCAGCAGCAGGACGTGGCTAGCGGGAGGAGGGGAGCTGTTTTTT. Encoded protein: CASSRTWLAGGGELFF.

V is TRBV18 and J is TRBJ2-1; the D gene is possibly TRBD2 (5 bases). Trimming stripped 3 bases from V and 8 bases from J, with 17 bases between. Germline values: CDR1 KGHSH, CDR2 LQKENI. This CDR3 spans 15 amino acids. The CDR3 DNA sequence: TGTGCCAGCTCACCCGCCCTAGCCGTCTCGGATGAGCAGTTCTTC. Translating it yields CASSPALAVSDEQFF.

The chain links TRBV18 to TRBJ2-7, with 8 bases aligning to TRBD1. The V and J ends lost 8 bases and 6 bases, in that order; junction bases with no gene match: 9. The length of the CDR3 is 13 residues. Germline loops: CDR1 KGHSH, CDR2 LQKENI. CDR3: CASPGQGALEQYF. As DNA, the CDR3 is TGTGCCAGCCCAGGACAGGGTGCTCTCGAGCAGTACTTC.

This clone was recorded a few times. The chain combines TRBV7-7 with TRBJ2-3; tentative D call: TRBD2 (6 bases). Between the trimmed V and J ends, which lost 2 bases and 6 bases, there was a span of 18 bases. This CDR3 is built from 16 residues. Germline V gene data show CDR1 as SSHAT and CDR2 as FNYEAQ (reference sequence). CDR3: CASSLSQGGGFDTQYF. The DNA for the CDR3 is TGTGCCAGCAGCTTATCCCAGGGAGGAGGGTTCGATACGCAGTATTTT.

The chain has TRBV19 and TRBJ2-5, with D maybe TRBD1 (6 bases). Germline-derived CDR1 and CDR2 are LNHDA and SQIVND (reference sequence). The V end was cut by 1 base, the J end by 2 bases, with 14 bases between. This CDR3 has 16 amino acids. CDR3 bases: TGTGCCAGTAGTATAGCGCCCAGGACAGTTCAAGAGACCCAGTACTTC. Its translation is CASSIAPRTVQETQYF.

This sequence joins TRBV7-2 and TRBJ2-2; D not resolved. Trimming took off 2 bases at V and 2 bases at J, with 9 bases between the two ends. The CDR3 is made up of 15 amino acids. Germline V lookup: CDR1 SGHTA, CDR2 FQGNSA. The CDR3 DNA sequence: TGTGCCAGCAGCTTACCAGCGACCAACACCGGGGAGCTGTTTTTT. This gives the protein CASSLPATNTGELFF.